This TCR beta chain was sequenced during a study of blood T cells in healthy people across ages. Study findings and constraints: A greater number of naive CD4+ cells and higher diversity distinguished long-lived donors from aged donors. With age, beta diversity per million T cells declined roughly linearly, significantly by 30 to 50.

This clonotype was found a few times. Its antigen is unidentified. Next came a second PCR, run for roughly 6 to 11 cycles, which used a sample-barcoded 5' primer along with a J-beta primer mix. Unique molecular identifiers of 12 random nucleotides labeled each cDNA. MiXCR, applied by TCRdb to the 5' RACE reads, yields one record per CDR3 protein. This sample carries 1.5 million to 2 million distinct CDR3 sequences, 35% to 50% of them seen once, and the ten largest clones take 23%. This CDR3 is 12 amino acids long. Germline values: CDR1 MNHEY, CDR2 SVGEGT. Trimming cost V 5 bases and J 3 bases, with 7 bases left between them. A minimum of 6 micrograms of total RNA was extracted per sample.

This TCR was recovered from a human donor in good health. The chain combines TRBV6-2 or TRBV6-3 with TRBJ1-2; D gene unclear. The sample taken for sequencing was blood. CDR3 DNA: TGTGCCAGCAGTGTCACTGACTATGGCTACACCTTC. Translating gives CASSVTDYGYTF.